This T cell receptor beta chain was recovered during a study of T-cell reconstitution after alpha-beta-depleted transplantation in children. Regarding the study as a whole: Recipient T cells and thymic progenitors that survived were the source of the high TCRbeta diversity seen at day 60 in some patients.

In regard to this clonotype: The antigen is not known.

The TCRbeta library was prepared with unique molecular identifiers. TCRdb used MiXCR to reprocess the PCR reads, holding one entry per CDR3 protein. The sample gives some 310,000 distinct CDR3 sequences, around 25% of which show up once; approximately 11% is in the top ten. Germline V CDR1 and CDR2: SGHAT, FQDESV (reference sequence). This CDR3 is built from 18 residues. J gave up 0 bases and V 3 bases, and 9 bases lay outside the gene matches. The receptor comes from a male patient between 5 and 17 years old who had a stem cell transplant for acute lymphoblastic leukemia, so the T cells may come from the graft donor. Specimen: PBMCs, mostly from graft donor cells, collected 180 days after TCRalphabeta/CD19-depleted stem cell transplant. The chain carries TRBV11-1 and TRBJ2-7, with 12 positions matching TRBD2. DNA for the CDR3: TGTGCCAGCAGCTTCTCTTTTTCTAGCGGGAGGGACTCCTACGAGCAGTACTTC. Encoded protein: CASSFSFSSGRDSYEQYF.